This TCR beta chain was sequenced during a study of neoadjuvant anti-PD-1 for oral cavity cancer. Study-level findings and limits: With three patients per group, TCR findings need larger cohorts.

Blood libraries mostly used about 500 ng genomic DNA, six replicates each. Clones were read by immunoSEQ multiplex PCR, and TCRdb kept only the in-frame ones, dropping some. The sample includes around 14,000 clones, roughly three quarters of them seen just once. CDR3 length equals 15 residues. V lost 7 bases and J 1 base, leaving 16 bases between the germline ends. Germline V lookup: CDR1 SNHLY, CDR2 FYNNEI. Points on this clone: The antigen is not known.

The rearrangement joins TRBV2 to TRBJ1-1; possible D gene TRBD1, 6 bases. The source material was PBMCs, sampled before nivolumab (anti-PD-1) treatment. The clonotype comes from a person aged 40 to 85 with oral cavity squamous cell carcinoma. The CDR3 DNA is TGTGCCAGCACCGGGGGGGGCATTCGGAACACTGAAGCTTTCTTT. Translating it yields CASTGGGIRNTEAFF.